Below, 15 T cell receptor beta chains from the same sample are listed, as sequenced in a study of control samples from healthy donors and cancer patients. Clones were read by immunoSEQ multiplex PCR, and TCRdb kept only the in-frame ones, dropping some. The repertoire consists of fewer than 200,000 clones, with around 96% occurring once and the leading ten covering approximately 1%. The sequenced sample was blood. The source is a woman aged 25 to 39 in good health.

This clone came up once. The CDR3 reads CASSIGPGRSDEQYF. CDR3 nucleotide sequence: TGTGCCAGTAGTATTGGCCCCGGGAGGAGCGACGAGCAGTACTTC. V and J are TRBV19 and TRBJ2-7, with 7 bases lining up with TRBD2. CDR3 length equals 15 residues. CDR1 LNHDA and CDR2 SQIVND come from the germline V gene (reference sequence). V shed 3 bases, J shed 5 bases, and the junction held 10 bases outside the gene matches.

This chain uses TRBV4-1 with TRBJ2-2; D gene unclear. V shed 4 bases and J shed 5 bases, with 8 bases lying between them. This CDR3 comprises 13 residues. CDR1 MGHRA and CDR2 YSYEKL come from the germline V gene. The CDR3 DNA reads TGCGCCAGCAGCCCCTACGGGACCGGGGAGCTGTTTTTT. Translation gives CASSPYGTGELFF.

This sequence joins TRBV15 and TRBJ2-2; no clear D. The V gene's germline CDR1 is LNHNV and CDR2 YYDKDF (reference sequence). The CDR3 sequence is 12 residues long. V lost 0 bases to trimming and J lost 7 bases, with 3 bases between them. This chain's CDR3 is CATSREGGELFF. The DNA for the CDR3 is TGTGCCACCAGCAGAGAGGGCGGGGAGCTGTTTTTT.

The chain is built from TRBV7-9 and TRBJ2-1, with D maybe TRBD1 (5 bases). Germline CDR1 reads SEHNR; CDR2 reads FQNEAQ (reference sequence). The ends were cut back, 5 bases at V and 8 bases at J, with 16 bases in the middle. This CDR3 is 14 amino acids long. This CDR3 is CASSLQDLGDEQFF. CDR3 nucleotides: TGTGCCAGCAGCCTCCAAGATCTAGGGGATGAGCAGTTCTTC.

This rearrangement joins TRBV6-1 to TRBJ1-5, with 10 positions matching TRBD1. Germline V gene lookup returns CDR1 MNHNS and CDR2 SASEGT. Trimming at V came to 4 bases and at J to 3 bases, leaving 6 bases not matched to a gene. This CDR3 is built from 16 residues. The CDR3 DNA follows: TGTGCCAGCAGTGGCCGGGACAGGGGTCTCAATCAGCCCCAGCATTTT. Translating gives CASSGRDRGLNQPQHF.

This clone was counted a single time. J is TRBJ1-3 and V is TRBV9; a weak D match, TRBD1 (6 bases). CDR3 length equals 15 residues. Germline V gene lookup returns CDR1 SGDLS and CDR2 YYNGEE. V was cut by 0 bases and J by 0 bases, with 7 bases left in between. The CDR3 is CASSVGTDSGNTIYF. CDR3 nucleotide sequence: TGTGCCAGCAGCGTAGGGACAGACTCTGGAAACACCATATATTTT. The complete variable domain, with remaining parts taken from reference TRBV9 and TRBJ1-3, reads DSGVTQTPKHLITATGQRVTLRCSPRSGDLSVYWYQQSLDQGLQFLIQYYNGEERAKGNILERFSAQQFPDLHSELNLSSLELGDSALYFCASSVGTDSGNTIYFGEGSWLTVV.

V is TRBV28 and J is TRBJ2-7; no clear D gene. The V gene lost 11 bases and the J gene lost 2 bases, with 16 bases spanning the gap. CDR1 is MDHEN, CDR2 SYDVKM, per germline. This CDR3 contains 13 residues. CDR3 sequence (DNA): TGTGCCTTGTCGAGATGGGTCACCTACGAGCAGTACTTC. It yields the protein CALSRWVTYEQYF.

The rearrangement uses TRBV27 and TRBJ1-6; D might be TRBD1 (5 bases). With 5 bases removed from V and 8 bases from J, the gap between germline ends came to 19 bases. Looked up from germline, CDR1 is MNHEY and CDR2 is SMNVEV (reference sequence). The CDR3 is 16 residues long. CDR3 loop: CASSITSTVTDSPLHF. As DNA, the CDR3 is TGTGCCAGCAGTATAACCTCGACAGTAACAGATTCACCCCTCCACTTT.

The chain uses TRBV3-1 (or the pseudogene TRBV3-2) and TRBJ2-1, with D perhaps TRBD2 (5 bases). With 1 base removed from V and 4 bases from J, the gap between germline ends came to 11 bases. Germline V gene data show CDR1 as LGHDT and CDR2 as YNNKEL (reference sequence). The CDR3 has 15 residues. CDR3 protein: CASSQVTRVYNEQFF. The DNA for the CDR3 is TGTGCCAGCAGCCAAGTCACTAGGGTATACAATGAGCAGTTCTTC.

About this clone itself: The germline gene is not matched at one end of the junction; a read error may be the cause. This chain uses TRBV30 with TRBJ2-2; D is possibly TRBD2 (5 bases). CDR1 is GTSNPN, CDR2 SVGIG, per germline (reference sequence). This CDR3 spans 11 amino acids. CDR3: CAWSVLLDMGF. CDR3 bases: TGTGCCTGGAGTGTGCTACTAGACATGGGGTTT.

The CDR3 protein is CASSSGLGSVGTEAFF. In DNA, the CDR3 is TGCGCCAGCAGCTCCGGGCTCGGATCGGTAGGCACTGAAGCTTTCTTT. The V and J genes are TRBV5-1 and TRBJ1-1; D remains unclear. V gave up 3 bases and J gave up 4 bases, with 19 bases separating them. Looked up from germline, CDR1 is SGHRS and CDR2 is YFSETQ. This CDR3 spans 16 amino acids. The complete variable domain, with remaining parts taken from reference TRBV5-1 and TRBJ1-1, reads KAGVTQTPRYLIKTRGQQVTLSCSPISGHRSVSWYQQTPGQGLQFLFEYFSETQRNKGNFPGRFSGRQFSNSRSEMNVSTLELGDSALYLCASSSGLGSVGTEAFFGQGTRLTVV.

The chain links TRBV7-8 to TRBJ2-7; no firm D call. Germline V gives CDR1 SGHVS, CDR2 FQNEAQ. This CDR3 spans 16 amino acids. The V end lost 5 bases, the J end lost 2 bases, and 19 bases lay between the germline ends. The CDR3 DNA follows: TGTGCCAGCAGCCCAGGACGAGGAATATTAACCTACGAGCAGTACTTC. It is translated as CASSPGRGILTYEQYF. Full variable domain (rest looked up from reference TRBV7-8 and TRBJ2-7): GAGVSQSPRYKVAKRGQDVALRCDPISGHVSLFWYQQALGQGPEFLTYFQNEAQLDKSGLPSDRFFAERPEGSVSTLKIQRTQQEDSAVYLCASSPGRGILTYEQYFGPGTRLTVT.

The V and J genes are TRBV6-5 and TRBJ2-3, with TRBD2 matching 7 bases. This CDR3 is built from 15 residues. Germline-derived CDR1 and CDR2 are MNHEY and SVGAGI. The ends lost 2 bases at V and 6 bases at J; junction bases unmatched: 8. The CDR3 DNA reads TGTGCCAGCAGTTACGGGGGGGAAGGACCCGATACGCAGTATTTT. This codes for CASSYGGEGPDTQYF.

This clone has just a few counts. The V call is TRBV15, the J call TRBJ2-1, with TRBD2 as a possible D gene (6 bases). This CDR3 has 15 amino acids. Looked up from germline, CDR1 is LNHNV and CDR2 is YYDKDF (reference sequence). The V gene lost 1 base and the J gene lost 12 bases, with 19 bases spanning the gap. CDR3 amino acids: CATSRVAVRAGGQFF. CDR3 nucleotides: TGTGCCACCAGCAGAGTAGCCGTTCGAGCCGGGGGGCAGTTCTTC.

This chain links TRBV7-9 with TRBJ2-2; maybe TRBD1 (5 bases). Deletions cut 3 bases from V and 0 bases from J, with 8 bases between. Germline-derived CDR1 and CDR2 are SEHNR and FQNEAQ (reference sequence). The CDR3 totals 15 residues. The CDR3 nucleotides are TGTGCCAGCAGCTTTGGACATCCGAACACCGGGGAGCTGTTTTTT. Encoded protein: CASSFGHPNTGELFF.